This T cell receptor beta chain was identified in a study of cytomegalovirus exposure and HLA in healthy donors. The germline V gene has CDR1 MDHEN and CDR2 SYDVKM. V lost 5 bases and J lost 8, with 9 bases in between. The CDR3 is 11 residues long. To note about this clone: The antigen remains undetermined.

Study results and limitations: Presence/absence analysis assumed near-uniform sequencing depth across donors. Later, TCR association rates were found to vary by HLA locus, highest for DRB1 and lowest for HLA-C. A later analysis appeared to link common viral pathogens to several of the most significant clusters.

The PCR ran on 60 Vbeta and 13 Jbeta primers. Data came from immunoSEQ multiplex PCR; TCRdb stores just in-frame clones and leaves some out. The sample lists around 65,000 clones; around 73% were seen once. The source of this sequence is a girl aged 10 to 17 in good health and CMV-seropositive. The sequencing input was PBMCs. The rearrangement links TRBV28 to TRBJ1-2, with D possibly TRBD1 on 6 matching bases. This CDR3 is CASSPGQGYTF. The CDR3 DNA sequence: TGTGCCAGCAGTCCCGGACAGGGCTACACCTTC.